The 7 T cell receptor beta chains listed next were all sequenced from one sample in a study of T cell repertoires in cytomegalovirus infection. One entry per CDR3 protein, called by TCRdb with MiXCR from the reads. The sample consists of about 130,000 distinct CDR3 sequences, 8% to 9% of them appearing once. Source material: PBMCs. These receptors were collected from a human donor in good health (CMV status not recorded). Some clones in this sample may be carry-over from other donors' samples.

This clonotype came up a few times. This rearrangement joins TRBV2 to TRBJ2-3; D might be TRBD2 (5 bases). This CDR3 is 14 amino acids long. The germline V gene has CDR1 SNHLY and CDR2 FYNNEI. The V end lost 5 bases, the J end lost 6 bases, and 15 bases lay between the germline ends. CDR3 DNA: TGTGCCAGCAGTCTGAAGGGAGTTCCCGATACGCAGTATTTT. It yields the protein CASSLKGVPDTQYF.

This clonotype was counted at least ten times. The chain has TRBV7-9 and TRBJ2-1; 12 nucleotides align to TRBD2. Germline V gene lookup returns CDR1 SEHNR and CDR2 FQNEAQ (reference sequence). This CDR3 is 16 amino acids long. V lost 5 bases and J lost 3; bases outside the gene matches: 5. The CDR3 nucleotides read TGTGCCAGCAGCGTAATGGGACTAGCGGGCTACAATGAGCAGTTCTTC. Translating gives CASSVMGLAGYNEQFF.

This clonotype has ten or more counts. This chain links TRBV29-1 with TRBJ2-3, with 7 bases lining up with TRBD2. With 6 bases clipped from V and 5 bases from J, the junction kept 11 bases outside the gene matches. CDR3 length: 14 residues. Germline CDR1 and CDR2: SQVTM and ANQGSEA. The CDR3 DNA sequence: TGCAGCGTGGCCTGGGACTATCCGGGAGATACGCAGTATTTT. Translating gives CSVAWDYPGDTQYF.

There are many counts of this clonotype. J is TRBJ1-2 and V is TRBV27, with D perhaps TRBD1 (6 bases). The CDR3 has 13 residues. The germline CDR1 and CDR2 sequences are MNHEY and SMNVEV (reference sequence). The germline V and J ends were trimmed by 0 bases and 7 bases, with 9 bases remaining between them. DNA for the CDR3: TGTGCCAGCAGTTTATCGAAAGGGGGTGGCTACACCTTC. It codes for CASSLSKGGGYTF.

In its sample, this clonotype was seen many times. V gene TRBV6-2 or TRBV6-3 combines with J gene TRBJ1-1; D is unresolved. Germline CDR1 and CDR2: MNHEY and SVGEGT. The germline V and J ends were trimmed by 4 bases and 5 bases, with 17 bases remaining between them. This CDR3 spans 15 amino acids. The CDR3 here is CASSSGGNGKTEAFF. For the CDR3, the DNA is TGTGCCAGCAGTTCCGGAGGTAACGGGAAGACTGAAGCTTTCTTT.

In its sample, this clonotype was seen many times. V usage is TRBV7-8 and J usage is TRBJ2-2; TRBD2 aligns across 12 bases. The CDR3 extends over 14 amino acids. With 7 bases clipped from V and 6 bases from J, the junction kept 3 bases outside the gene matches. CDR1 is SGHVS and CDR2 is FQNEAQ in the germline V gene. The CDR3 DNA sequence: TGTGCCAGCACTAGACTAGCGGGAGCCGGGGAGCTGTTTTTT. Its protein product is CASTRLAGAGELFF.

The rearrangement uses TRBV15 and TRBJ1-5; D uncertain. In germline, CDR1 is LNHNV, CDR2 YYDKDF (reference sequence). This CDR3 is built from 12 residues. V was pared by 2 bases and J by 4 bases, with 3 bases between. CDR3 DNA: TGTGCCACCAGCAGACCTAATCAGCCCCAGCATTTT. It specifies CATSRPNQPQHF.